This T cell receptor (beta chain) was sequenced during a study of blood T cell repertoires in COVID-19. Whole-study context: The United States, Italy and Spain provided the acute and convalescent COVID-19 samples. Sample material is recorded as cDNA or gDNA derived from T cells, B-cell-depleted T cells, or PBMCs.

Germline-derived CDR1 and CDR2 are GTSNPN and SVGIG (reference sequence). V lost 0 bases and J 6 bases, leaving 11 bases between the germline ends. The CDR3 runs to 13 residues. Method: immunoSEQ multiplex PCR; TCRdb's copy keeps in-frame clones and lacks some. This table has approximately 56,000 clones, over 75% appearing once. This clone was seen more than once but under ten times. Followed longitudinally, the Seattle patients had been enrolled during active infection. Material: peripheral blood. The TCR was taken from a woman of 80 years or more with COVID-19, enrolled during active disease. The chain couples TRBV30 to TRBJ1-2; D possibly corresponds to TRBD1 (6 bases). The DNA for the CDR3 is TGTGCCTGGAGTGTACAGGGTTGGGATGGCTACACCTTC. Translated, it gives CAWSVQGWDGYTF.